This T cell receptor beta chain was captured in a study of shared T cell receptors in the human thymus. This clone has a handful of counts. Produced via immunoSEQ multiplex PCR; TCRdb's table is partial and in-frame only. The table shows hundreds of thousands of clones, with 85% to 95% occurring only once. This CDR3 region has 14 residues. Germline V gene data show CDR1 as MGHDK and CDR2 as SYGVNS. Germline trimming cut 6 bases from V and 7 bases from J; bases unmatched to any gene: 12. The gene calls are TRBV25-1 and TRBJ2-7, with 7 bases aligning to TRBD1. The clonotype was recovered from a human donor. The material sequenced was thymocytes. CDR3: CASSPDRAEGEQYF. CDR3 coding DNA: TGTGCCAGCAGCCCCGACAGGGCGGAAGGGGAGCAGTACTTC.